This T cell receptor beta chain emerged from a study of chronic HIV infection and antiretroviral therapy. MiXCR was run by TCRdb on the 5' RACE reads, yielding one entry per CDR3 protein. The data show some 46,000 distinct CDR3 sequences, with approximately 19% seen just once and under 3.5% held by the top ten. CDR3 size: 15 residues. The germline V gene has CDR1 DFQATT and CDR2 SNEGSKA (reference sequence). V lost 4 bases, J lost 0 bases, and 14 bases lay in between. This chain joins TRBV20-1 and TRBJ2-3; D remains ambiguous. The source material was peripheral blood. This sequence originates from an adult who had HIV and had not received antiretroviral therapy, or was an uninfected healthy control (not recorded which). CDR3 protein: CSATTGQLSTDTQYF. The CDR3 coding sequence is TGCAGTGCTACTACTGGGCAGCTTAGCACAGATACGCAGTATTTT.